This T cell receptor (beta chain) was identified during a study of blood T cell repertoires in COVID-19. This clone was seen more than once but under ten times. Repertoires were generated with immunoSEQ multiplex PCR, while TCRdb's copy carries only in-frame clones and drops some. The profile shows about 34,000 clones, roughly 85% of them singletons. From germline, CDR1 is SGHRS and CDR2 YFSETQ. The CDR3 loop spans 17 amino acids. V lost 5 bases to trimming and J lost 0 bases; unmatched junction nucleotides: 7. Sequencing was carried out using peripheral blood. The receptor was derived from a human donor with acute or convalescent COVID-19. The donor label of this sample is uncertain. The chain couples TRBV5-1 to TRBJ2-1; the match to TRBD2 covers 11 bases. DNA for the CDR3: TGCGCCAGCAGATTGACTAGCGGGGAGAGCTCCTACAATGAGCAGTTCTTC. Encoded protein: CASRLTSGESSYNEQFF.